This paragraph reports one T cell receptor beta chain. The antigen is unknown. The study excluded patients with uncontrolled infection, other autoimmune disease, pregnancy or lactation. The source of the sample is a study of T cells in Graves' hyperthyroidism and ophthalmopathy. Study-wide results and caveats: Most clonotypes expanded in thyroid above 0.001 were likewise present in blood.

What was amplified from RNA transcripts were TCR beta CDR3 regions. The TCR CDR3 first-round RT-PCR relied on the HTBI primer set. MiXCR was run by TCRdb on the multiplex PCR reads, yielding one entry per CDR3 protein. The sample contains 550,000 to 850,000 distinct CDR3 sequences, about 17% of which appear only once. Input material: blood. The sequence was collected from a woman in her forties or fifties with Graves' hyperthyroidism that later progressed to Graves' ophthalmopathy.

For the CDR3, the DNA is TGTGCCAGCAGTTTGATCGGGACAGGGGAATGGGAGACCCAGTACTTC. It yields the protein CASSLIGTGEWETQYF. The chain carries TRBV12-3 or TRBV12-4 and TRBJ2-5; the match to TRBD1 covers 10 bases. V gave up 3 bases and J gave up 5 bases; unmatched junction bases: 9. The length of the CDR3 is 16 residues.